The TCR beta chain under discussion was sequenced for a study of blood T cell repertoires in COVID-19. Remarks on this clone: Within the sample, other DNA sequences also encode this same CDR3.

Assay: immunoSEQ multiplex PCR; the TCRdb copy retains only in-frame clones and omits some. The sample records roughly 100,000 clones, around 75% being singletons. V was shortened by 0 bases and J by 2 bases, with 5 bases between the two germline ends. The CDR3 extends over 13 amino acids. Germline CDR1 and CDR2: GTSNPN and SVGIG (reference sequence). The sequenced sample consisted of peripheral blood. This receptor was taken from a human donor with acute or convalescent COVID-19. The donor label of this sample is uncertain. The rearrangement links TRBV30 to TRBJ1-5, with D uncertain. The CDR3, as DNA: TGTGCCTGGAGTGTCGGGGGCAATCAGCCCCAGCATTTT. This codes for CAWSVGGNQPQHF.